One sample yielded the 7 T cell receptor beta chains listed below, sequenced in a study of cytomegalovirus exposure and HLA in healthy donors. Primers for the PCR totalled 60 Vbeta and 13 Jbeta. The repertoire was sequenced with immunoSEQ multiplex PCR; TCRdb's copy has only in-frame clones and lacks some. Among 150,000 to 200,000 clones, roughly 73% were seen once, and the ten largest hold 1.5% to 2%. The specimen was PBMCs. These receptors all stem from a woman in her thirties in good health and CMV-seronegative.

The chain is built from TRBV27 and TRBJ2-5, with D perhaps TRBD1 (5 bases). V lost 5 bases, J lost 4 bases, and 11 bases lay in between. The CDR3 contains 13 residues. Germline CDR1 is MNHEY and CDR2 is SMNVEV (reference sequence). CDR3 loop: CASSPREGETQYF. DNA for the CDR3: TGTGCCAGCAGTCCCAGGGAAGGAGAGACCCAGTACTTC.

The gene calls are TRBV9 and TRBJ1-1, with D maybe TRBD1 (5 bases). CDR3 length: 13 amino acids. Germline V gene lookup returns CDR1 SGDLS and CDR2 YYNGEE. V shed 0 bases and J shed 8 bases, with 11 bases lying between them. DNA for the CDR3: TGTGCCAGCAGCGTAGGGGGCGGGGAGGAAGCTTTCTTT. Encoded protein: CASSVGGGEEAFF. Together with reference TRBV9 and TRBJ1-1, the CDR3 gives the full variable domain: DSGVTQTPKHLITATGQRVTLRCSPRSGDLSVYWYQQSLDQGLQFLIQYYNGEERAKGNILERFSAQQFPDLHSELNLSSLELGDSALYFCASSVGGGEEAFFGQGTRLTVV.

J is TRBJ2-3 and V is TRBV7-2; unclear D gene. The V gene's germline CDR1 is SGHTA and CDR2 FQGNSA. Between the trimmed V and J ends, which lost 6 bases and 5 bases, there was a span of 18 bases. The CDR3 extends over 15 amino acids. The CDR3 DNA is TGTGCCAGCAGTGGCTGGGCAGGCAAACAAGATACGCAGTATTTT. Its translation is CASSGWAGKQDTQYF.

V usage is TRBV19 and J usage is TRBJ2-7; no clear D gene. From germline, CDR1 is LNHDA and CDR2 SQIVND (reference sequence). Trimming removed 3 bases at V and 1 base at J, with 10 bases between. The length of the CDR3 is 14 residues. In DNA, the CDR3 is TGTGCCAGTAGTATGCGTCCTCCATCCTACGAGCAGTACTTC. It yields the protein CASSMRPPSYEQYF.

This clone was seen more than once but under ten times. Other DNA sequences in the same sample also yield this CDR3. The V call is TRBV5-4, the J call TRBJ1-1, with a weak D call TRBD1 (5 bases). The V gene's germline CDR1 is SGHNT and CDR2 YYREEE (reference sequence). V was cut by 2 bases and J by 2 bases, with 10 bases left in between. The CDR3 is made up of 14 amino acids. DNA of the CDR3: TGTGCCAGCAGCTTCTCAACAGGAAACACTGAAGCTTTCTTT. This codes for CASSFSTGNTEAFF.

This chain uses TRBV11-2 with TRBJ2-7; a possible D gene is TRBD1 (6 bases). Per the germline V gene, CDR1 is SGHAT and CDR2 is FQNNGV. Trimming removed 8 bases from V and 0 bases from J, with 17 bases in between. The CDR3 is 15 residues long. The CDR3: CASGDYRAGSYEQYF. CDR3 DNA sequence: TGTGCCAGCGGAGATTACAGGGCCGGCTCCTACGAGCAGTACTTC.

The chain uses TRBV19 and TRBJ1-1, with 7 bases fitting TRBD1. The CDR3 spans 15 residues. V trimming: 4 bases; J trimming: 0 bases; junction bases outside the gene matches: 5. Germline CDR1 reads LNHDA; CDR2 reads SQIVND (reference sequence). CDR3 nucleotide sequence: TGTGCCAGTAGTAGACGGGACAGCTTGAACACTGAAGCTTTCTTT. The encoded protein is CASSRRDSLNTEAFF.